These T cell receptor beta chains were read from a single sample in a study of shared clonotypes between healthy human individuals. Sequencing was performed with immunoSEQ multiplex PCR; in TCRdb, only in-frame clones are kept and a portion is missing. The sample records over a million clones, approximately 98% being singletons. The sequenced sample consisted of naive CD4+ T cells sorted from blood. All receptors come from a man under 40 in good health. The conserved cysteine and the conserved F or W are not part of the CDR3 here.

J gene	V gene	CDR3 protein
TRBJ1-3	TRBV5-4	ASSLGVGRTGNTIY
TRBJ2-2	TRBV18	ASSPVGTGGGELF
TRBJ2-7	TRBV5-6	ASSVGQLPYEQY
TRBJ2-1	TRBV5-1	ASKSGTSGSYNEQF
TRBJ2-1	TRBV13	ASTEGWSSGSSDEQF
TRBJ2-7	TRBV6-1	ASSERRSGGFYEQY
TRBJ2-5	TRBV7-6	ASSGWSQETQY
TRBJ2-7	TRBV15	ATSRDLDEQY
TRBJ1-5	TRBV5-8	ASSLGVDSNQPQH
TRBJ2-3	TRBV4-3	ASSQERPGAADTQY
TRBJ2-2	TRBV5-5	ASSSAGTAGELF
TRBJ2-1	TRBV28	ASSSPQVAGGYNEQF
TRBJ2-3	TRBV7-9	ASSLRLTDTQY
TRBJ2-4	TRBV7-2	ASSLETGALAKNIQY
TRBJ2-5	TRBV27	ASSLFGTEQETQY
TRBJ1-5	TRBV23-1	GEEGNQPQH
TRBJ2-3	TRBV6-6	ASSPASSATQY
TRBJ1-1	TRBV7-9	ASGQLMNTEAF
TRBJ2-7	TRBV6-5	ASSYSGLQLEQY
TRBJ1-5	TRBV7-2	ASSLGSVNQPQH